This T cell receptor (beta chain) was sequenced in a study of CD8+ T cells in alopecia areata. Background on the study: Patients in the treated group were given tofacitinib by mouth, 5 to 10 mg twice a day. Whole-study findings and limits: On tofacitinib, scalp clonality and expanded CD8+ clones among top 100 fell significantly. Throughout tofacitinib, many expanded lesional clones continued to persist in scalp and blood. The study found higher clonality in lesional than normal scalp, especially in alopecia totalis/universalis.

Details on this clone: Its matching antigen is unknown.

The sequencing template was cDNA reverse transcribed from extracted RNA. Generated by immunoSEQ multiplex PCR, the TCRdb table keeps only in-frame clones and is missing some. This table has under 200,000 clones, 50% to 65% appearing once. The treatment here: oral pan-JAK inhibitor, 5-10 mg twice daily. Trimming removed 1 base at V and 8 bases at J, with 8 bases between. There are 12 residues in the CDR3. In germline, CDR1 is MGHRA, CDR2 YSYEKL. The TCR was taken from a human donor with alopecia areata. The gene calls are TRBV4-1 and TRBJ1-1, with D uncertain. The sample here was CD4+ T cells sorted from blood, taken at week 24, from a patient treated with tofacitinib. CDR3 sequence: CASSQGPLEAFF. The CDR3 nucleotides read TGCGCCAGCAGCCAAGGTCCCCTCGAAGCTTTCTTT.